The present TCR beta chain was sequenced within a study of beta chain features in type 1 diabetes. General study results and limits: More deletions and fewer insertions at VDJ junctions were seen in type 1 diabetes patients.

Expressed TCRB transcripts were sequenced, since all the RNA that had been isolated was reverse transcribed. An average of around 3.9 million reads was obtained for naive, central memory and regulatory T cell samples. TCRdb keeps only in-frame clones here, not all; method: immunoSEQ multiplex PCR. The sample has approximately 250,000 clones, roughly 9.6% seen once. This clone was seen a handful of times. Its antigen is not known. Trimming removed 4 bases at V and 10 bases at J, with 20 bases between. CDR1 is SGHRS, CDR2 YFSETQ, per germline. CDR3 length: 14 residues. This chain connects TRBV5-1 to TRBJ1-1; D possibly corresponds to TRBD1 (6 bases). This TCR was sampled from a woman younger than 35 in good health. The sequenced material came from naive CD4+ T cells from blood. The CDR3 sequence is CASSPITGSEGAFF. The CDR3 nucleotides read TGCGCCAGCAGCCCTATTACAGGGTCAGAGGGAGCTTTCTTT. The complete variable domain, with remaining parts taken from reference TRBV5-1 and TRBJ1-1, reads KAGVTQTPRYLIKTRGQQVTLSCSPISGHRSVSWYQQTPGQGLQFLFEYFSETQRNKGNFPGRFSGRQFSNSRSEMNVSTLELGDSALYLCASSPITGSEGAFFGQGTRLTVV.